The TCR beta chain described here comes from a study of blood T cells in healthy people across ages (dated by TCRdb to between 2015 and 2017). Concerning the study at large: In model experiments, roughly one uniquely barcoded TCR beta cDNA molecule per two T cells was captured by template switching. The study analyzed two additional independent replicas of 1 million unique cDNA reads from the same blood draw for two donors, one aged 18 to 30 and one aged 80 or older. To avoid experimental bias, donors of different ages were randomly spread across the sequencing lanes. Donors were grouped into four age groups: young (average roughly 15 years), middle-aged (roughly 40), aged (roughly 62) and long-lived (82). To track age-related changes in TCR beta repertoire diversity, the study relied on deep sequencing normalized with unique cDNA molecular identifiers. Overall study outcomes, separate from this receptor: Since profiling was done on bulk unsorted PBMCs, naive and antigen-experienced compartments could not be conclusively compared. Total diversity estimates from one million sequenced T cells were considered lower bounds and underestimates. Because donor CMV infection status was unknown, age-related changes in expanded clonotypes were potentially confounded. A strong correlation was found between observed TCR beta diversity and the percentage of naive T cells measured by flow cytometry. As age increased, observed TCR beta diversity per million T cells dropped in a roughly linear way, and a significant reduction was already evident by age 40. Compared with the aged group, the long-lived group had more naive CD4+ T cells, fewer expanded clones and increased TCR diversity, suggesting age selection.

A word on this clonotype: The specificity of this receptor is unknown. No much larger clonotype is one base removed from it; base qualities were not supplied.

The donors were 40 or so Caucasian individuals from Russia, aged roughly 6 to 90 years, who were systemically healthy. Each donor gave 9.5 to 10 milliliters of peripheral blood, drawn into EDTA-treated Vacutainer tubes. Ficoll-Paque density-gradient centrifugation was used to isolate PBMCs, with at least 6 million obtained per sample. Trizol reagent was used to extract total RNA from the PBMCs, yielding at least 5.5 micrograms per sample. Naive CD45RAhigh/CD27high T cell percentages were measured by flow cytometry on a PBMC aliquot from every donor. The germline V gene encodes CDR1 MNHEY and CDR2 SMNVEV (reference sequence). V is reduced by 5 bases and J by 3 bases, leaving a spacing of 13 bases between them. The CDR3 sequence holds 14 residues, the cysteine and phenylalanine included. The DNA shown is the 42-base CDR3, in frame from base 1. Library generation was performed with 5' RACE. Sequenced using an Illumina HiSeq 2500. The second PCR ran for about 6 to 11 cycles and used a J-beta primer mix along with a sample-barcoded 5' primer. A unique molecular identifier was introduced onto each TCR beta cDNA molecule by a template-switch 5' adaptor carrying 12 random nucleotides. Each sample yielded at least 3 million CDR3-containing paired-end reads. The Mint cDNA synthesis kit, primed by a TRBC-specific oligonucleotide, was used to synthesize first-strand cDNA from all RNA. After uracil-DNA glycosylase treatment, a first 18-cycle PCR used universal primers M1SS and BC2_uni_R on all cDNA. As for the authors' bioinformatics: Each sample was normalized by randomly selecting 1 million high-quality reads, each carrying a distinct molecular identifier. Reads with shared molecular identifiers were discarded instead of being binned into consensus sequences. CDR3 identification, clonotype clustering and error correction used MiTCR with a Q25 quality threshold and the strictest error-elimination algorithm. A nonparametric unseen species model with Euler transformation was used to estimate a lower bound on total TCR beta diversity. TCRdb itself trimmed the public reads at Q25 with fastp, ran MiXCR and retained productive beta chains. Rows are combined by CDR3 protein, so each entry shows the most common genes and DNA. These V and J calls rely on TCRdb rather than the paper's analysis. In this sample the table shows 700,000 or so distinct CDR3 sequences, 22% of which occur a single time. The ten top clones hold 22% of the sample.

Sequences were obtained from blood. This receptor chain uses TRBV27 and TRBJ1-2; the D gene is possibly TRBD1, with 6 bases matching. This clonotype originated in a man between 65 and 85 years old in good health. The CDR3 region: CASSPIQGDYGYTF. The DNA sequence reads TGTGCCAGCAGTCCCATACAGGGTGACTATGGCTACACCTTC.